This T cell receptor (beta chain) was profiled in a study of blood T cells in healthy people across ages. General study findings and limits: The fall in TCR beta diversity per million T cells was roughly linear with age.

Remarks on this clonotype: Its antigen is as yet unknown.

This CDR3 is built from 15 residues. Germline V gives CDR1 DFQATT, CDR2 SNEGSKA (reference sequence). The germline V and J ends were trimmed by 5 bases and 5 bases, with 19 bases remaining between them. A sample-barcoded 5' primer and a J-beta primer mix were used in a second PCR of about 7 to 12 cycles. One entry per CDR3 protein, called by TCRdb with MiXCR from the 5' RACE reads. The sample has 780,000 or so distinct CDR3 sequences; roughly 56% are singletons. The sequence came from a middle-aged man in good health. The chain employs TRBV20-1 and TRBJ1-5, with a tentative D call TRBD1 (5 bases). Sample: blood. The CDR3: CSADAGHEGDQPQHF. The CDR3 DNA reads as TGCAGTGCTGACGCCGGACACGAGGGCGATCAGCCCCAGCATTTT.